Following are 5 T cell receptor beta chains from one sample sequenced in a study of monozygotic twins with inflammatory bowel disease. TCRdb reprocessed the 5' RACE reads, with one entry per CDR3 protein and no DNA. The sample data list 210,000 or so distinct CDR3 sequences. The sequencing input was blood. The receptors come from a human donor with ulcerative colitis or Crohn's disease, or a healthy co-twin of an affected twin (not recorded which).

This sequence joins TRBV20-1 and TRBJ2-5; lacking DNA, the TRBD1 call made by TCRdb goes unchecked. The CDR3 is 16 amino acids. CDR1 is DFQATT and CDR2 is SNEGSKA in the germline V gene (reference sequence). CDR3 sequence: CSARKPDRGQFKTQYF.

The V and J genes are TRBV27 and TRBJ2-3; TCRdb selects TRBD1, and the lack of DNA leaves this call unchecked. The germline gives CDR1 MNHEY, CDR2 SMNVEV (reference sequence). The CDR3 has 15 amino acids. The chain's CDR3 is CASSLSRGGWDTQYF.

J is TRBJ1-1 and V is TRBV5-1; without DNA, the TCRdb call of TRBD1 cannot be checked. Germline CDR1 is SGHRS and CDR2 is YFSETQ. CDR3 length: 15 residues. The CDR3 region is CASSPRTGAVAEAFF.

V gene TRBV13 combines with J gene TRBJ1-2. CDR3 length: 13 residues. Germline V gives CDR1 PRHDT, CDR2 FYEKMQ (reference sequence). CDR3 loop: CASSLKSNYGYTF.

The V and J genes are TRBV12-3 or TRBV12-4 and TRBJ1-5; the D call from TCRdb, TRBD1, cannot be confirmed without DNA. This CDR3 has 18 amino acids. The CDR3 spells CASSLKWGQGVSNQPQHF.